This T cell receptor (beta chain) was recorded in a study of shared clonotypes between healthy human individuals. In the authors' workflow: Filtering was not the same, since immunoSEQ gave junction-only sequences without quality scores. Generated by immunoSEQ multiplex PCR, the TCRdb table keeps only in-frame clones and is missing some. V, J and clone size derive from that table, while D and trimming were established from the DNA sequence. This table holds 470,000 or so clones, almost 80% found once. Trimming cost V 0 bases and J 10 bases, with 13 bases left between them. Germline CDR1 is GTSNPN and CDR2 is SVGIG (reference sequence). The length of the CDR3 is 13 residues.

The specimen sequenced was PBMCs. The V call is TRBV30, the J call TRBJ2-1, with D unclear. This receptor was identified in a woman aged 40 to 55 in good health. Some clones in this sample may be carry-over from other donors' samples. The CDR3 region has the DNA TGTGCCTGGAGTGTGGGCCGGGTGGGAGAGCAGTTCTTC. As protein: CAWSVGRVGEQFF.